This T cell receptor (beta chain) was retrieved from a study of TIL therapy for anti-PD-1-resistant metastatic lung cancer. Time point defined: pre-treatment sample, taken before nivolumab and TIL therapy. Most excised metastases sampled were pleural nodules or supraclavicular lymph nodes. As concerns this clone: Its antigen is not identified.

Study findings and constraints: Compared with baseline intratumoral T cells, expanded TIL cultures were more clonal and less diverse (around 5.7% vs 31%).

Sequencing used immunoSEQ v3. Produced via immunoSEQ multiplex PCR; TCRdb's table is partial and in-frame only. The data hold approximately 97,000 clones, with 50% to 70% observed a single time. This clonotype was obtained from a person aged 25 to 80 with non-small cell lung cancer. The sample consisted of tumor tissue, taken at baseline.

CDR3 DNA: TGTGCCAGCAGACCTGGGACAGGGATTCGTAATTCACCCCTCCACTTT. It codes for CASRPGTGIRNSPLHF. V and J are TRBV28 and TRBJ1-6, with 9 bases fitting TRBD1. Germline V gene sequence: CDR1 MDHEN, CDR2 SYDVKM. With 6 bases clipped from V and 6 bases from J, the junction kept 9 bases outside the gene matches. The CDR3 is 16 amino acids.